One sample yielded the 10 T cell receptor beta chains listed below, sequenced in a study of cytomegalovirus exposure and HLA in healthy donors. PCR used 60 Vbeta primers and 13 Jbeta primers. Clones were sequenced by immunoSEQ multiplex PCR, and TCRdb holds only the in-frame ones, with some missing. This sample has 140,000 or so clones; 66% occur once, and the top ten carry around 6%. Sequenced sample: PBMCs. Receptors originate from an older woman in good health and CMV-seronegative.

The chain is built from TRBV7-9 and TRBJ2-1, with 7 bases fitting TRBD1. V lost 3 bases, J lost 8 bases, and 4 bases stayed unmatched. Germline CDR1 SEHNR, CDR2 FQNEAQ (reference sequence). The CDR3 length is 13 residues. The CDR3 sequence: CASSFVTGYEQFF. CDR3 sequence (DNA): TGTGCCAGCAGCTTTGTGACAGGGTATGAGCAGTTCTTC.

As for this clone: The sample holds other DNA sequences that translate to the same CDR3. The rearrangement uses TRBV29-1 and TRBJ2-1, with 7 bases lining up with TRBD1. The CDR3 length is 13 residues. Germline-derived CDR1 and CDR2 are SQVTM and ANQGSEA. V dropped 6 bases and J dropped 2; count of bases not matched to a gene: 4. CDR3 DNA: TGCAGCGTGACAGGGATCACCTACAATGAGCAGTTCTTC. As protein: CSVTGITYNEQFF.

CDR3 nucleotides: TGCGCCAGCAGCTTGGAACCGGGACAGGGAACCTACGAGCAGTACTTC. This sequence encodes CASSLEPGQGTYEQYF. The chain combines TRBV5-1 with TRBJ2-7, with 9 positions matching TRBD1. Germline assignment: CDR1 SGHRS and CDR2 YFSETQ. Unmatched junction bases numbered 6, after V lost 0 bases and J lost 2 bases. The CDR3 has 16 residues.

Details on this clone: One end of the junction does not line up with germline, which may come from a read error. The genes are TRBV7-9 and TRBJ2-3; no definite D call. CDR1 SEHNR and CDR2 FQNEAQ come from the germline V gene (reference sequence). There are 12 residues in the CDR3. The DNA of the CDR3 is TGTTCCAGCAGCTTCCGGACAGATACGCAGTATTTT. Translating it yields CSSSFRTDTQYF. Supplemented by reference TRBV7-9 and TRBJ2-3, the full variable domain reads DTGVSQNPRHKITKRGQNVTFRCDPISEHNRLYWYRQTLGQGPEFLTYFQNEAQLEKSRLLSDRFSAERPKGSFSTLEIQRTEQGDSAMYLCSSSFRTDTQYFGPGTRLTVL.

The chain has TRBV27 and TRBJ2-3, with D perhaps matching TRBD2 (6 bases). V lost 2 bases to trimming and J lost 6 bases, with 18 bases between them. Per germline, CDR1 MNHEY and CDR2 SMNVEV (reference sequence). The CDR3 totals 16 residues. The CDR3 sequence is CASSLLGTHSFDTQYF. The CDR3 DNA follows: TGTGCCAGCAGTTTACTCGGGACTCACTCTTTTGATACGCAGTATTTT.

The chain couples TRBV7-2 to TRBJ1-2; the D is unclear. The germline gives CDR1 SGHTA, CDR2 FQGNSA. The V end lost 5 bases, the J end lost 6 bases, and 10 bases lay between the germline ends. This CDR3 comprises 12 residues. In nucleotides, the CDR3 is TGTGCCAGCAGCCCCGACATTGATGGCTACACCTTC. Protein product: CASSPDIDGYTF.

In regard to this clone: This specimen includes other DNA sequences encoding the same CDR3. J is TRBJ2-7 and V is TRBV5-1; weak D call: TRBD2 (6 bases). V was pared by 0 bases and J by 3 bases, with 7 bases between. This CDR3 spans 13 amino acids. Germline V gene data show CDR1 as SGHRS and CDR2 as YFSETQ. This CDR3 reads CASSLAGSYEQYF. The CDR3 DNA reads TGCGCCAGCAGCTTGGCCGGGAGCTACGAGCAGTACTTC.

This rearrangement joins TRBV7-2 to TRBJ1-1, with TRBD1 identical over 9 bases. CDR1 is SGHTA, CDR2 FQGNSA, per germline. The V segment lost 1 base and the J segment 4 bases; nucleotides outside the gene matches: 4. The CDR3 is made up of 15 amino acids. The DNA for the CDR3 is TGTGCCAGCAGCTTAGTGACAGGGGGAGGCACTGAAGCTTTCTTT. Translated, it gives CASSLVTGGGTEAFF.

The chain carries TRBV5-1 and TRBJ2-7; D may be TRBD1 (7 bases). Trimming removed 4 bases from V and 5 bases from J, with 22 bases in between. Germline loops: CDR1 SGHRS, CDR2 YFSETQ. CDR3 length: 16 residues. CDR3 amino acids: CASSLGGAGGFHEQYF. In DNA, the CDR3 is TGCGCCAGCAGCCTAGGGGGAGCAGGGGGGTTCCACGAGCAGTACTTC.

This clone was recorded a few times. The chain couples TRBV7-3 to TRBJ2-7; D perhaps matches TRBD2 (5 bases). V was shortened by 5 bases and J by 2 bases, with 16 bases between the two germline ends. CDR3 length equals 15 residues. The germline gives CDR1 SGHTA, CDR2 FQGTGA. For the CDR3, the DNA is TGTGCCAGCAGCCCAAGTCCTAGCAGACCCTACGAGCAGTACTTC. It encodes CASSPSPSRPYEQYF.